The rows below give T cell receptor beta chains drawn from one sample of a study of PD-1 blockade in classical Hodgkin lymphoma. Sequenced by immunoSEQ multiplex PCR; TCRdb stores in-frame clones only, minus some. This table holds under 25,000 clones, around 84% found once. This material consisted of peripheral blood mononuclear cells (PBMCs), taken before the fourth cycle of nivolumab. These receptors all stem from a human donor with classical Hodgkin lymphoma. The CDR3 runs from the conserved cysteine through the conserved F or W. Fields, in order: J gene, D gene, V gene, clone size, CDR3 protein, CDR3 DNA. A D gene is named only where the DNA matches it firmly. Size values are once, few and many counts, or a class for expanded clones, and some rows have none.

j_gene: TRBJ1-1
d_gene: NA
v_gene: TRBV7-8
abundance: NA
CDR3aa: CASSPGYWVNTEAFF
CDR3nt: TGTGCCAGCAGCCCAGGGTATTGGGTGAACACTGAAGCTTTCTTT

j_gene: TRBJ2-5
d_gene: TRBD1
v_gene: TRBV6-5
abundance: NA
CDR3aa: CARKQGQIQETQYF
CDR3nt: TGTGCCAGGAAACAGGGGCAGATCCAAGAGACCCAGTACTTC

j_gene: TRBJ2-1
d_gene: TRBD2
v_gene: TRBV19
abundance: NA
CDR3aa: CASSPGLAGVNEQFF
CDR3nt: TGTGCCAGTAGTCCGGGACTAGCGGGAGTCAATGAGCAGTTCTTC

j_gene: TRBJ2-7
d_gene: NA
v_gene: TRBV19
abundance: NA
CDR3aa: CASSIGGTPIYEQYF
CDR3nt: TGTGCCAGTAGTATAGGGGGGACCCCCATCTACGAGCAGTACTTC

j_gene: TRBJ2-5
d_gene: NA
v_gene: TRBV5-1
abundance: NA
CDR3aa: CASSFGQTETQYF
CDR3nt: TGCGCCAGCAGCTTCGGCCAGACAGAGACCCAGTACTTC

j_gene: TRBJ2-1
d_gene: NA
v_gene: TRBV27
abundance: NA
CDR3aa: CASSWFSQGTRNEQFF
CDR3nt: TGTGCCAGCAGTTGGTTTTCTCAGGGGACGCGGAATGAGCAGTTCTTC

j_gene: TRBJ2-7
d_gene: NA
v_gene: TRBV5-1
abundance: NA
CDR3aa: CASSLWGRNTYEQYF
CDR3nt: TGCGCCAGCAGCTTGTGGGGGCGAAATACCTACGAGCAGTACTTC

j_gene: TRBJ1-2
d_gene: NA
v_gene: TRBV5-1
abundance: NA
CDR3aa: CASSLLPGATNYGYTF
CDR3nt: TGCGCCAGCAGCTTACTTCCGGGGGCGACTAACTATGGCTACACCTTC

j_gene: TRBJ2-5
d_gene: TRBD2
v_gene: TRBV5-1
abundance: NA
CDR3aa: CASSEPGLAGGVQYF
CDR3nt: TGCGCCAGCAGCGAACCGGGACTAGCGGGAGGGGTCCAGTACTTC

j_gene: TRBJ2-7
d_gene: NA
v_gene: TRBV5-6
abundance: once
CDR3aa: CASSLDLSNEQYF
CDR3nt: TGTGCCAGCAGCTTGGACTTATCTAACGAGCAGTACTTC

j_gene: TRBJ2-1
d_gene: NA
v_gene: TRBV7-9
abundance: NA
CDR3aa: CASSGKDGSSYNEQFF
CDR3nt: TGTGCCAGCAGCGGGAAGGACGGGAGCTCCTACAATGAGCAGTTCTTC

j_gene: TRBJ2-7
d_gene: NA
v_gene: TRBV23-1
abundance: NA
CDR3aa: CASSQSISWALSSYEQYF
CDR3nt: TGCGCCAGCAGTCAATCGATTTCCTGGGCCCTCAGCTCCTACGAGCAGTACTTC

j_gene: TRBJ2-5
d_gene: NA
v_gene: TRBV11-1
abundance: NA
CDR3aa: CASSLASNQETQYF
CDR3nt: TGTGCCAGCAGCTTAGCATCAAACCAAGAGACCCAGTACTTC

j_gene: TRBJ2-1
d_gene: TRBD2
v_gene: TRBV9
abundance: NA
CDR3aa: CASSVAGTSARQFF
CDR3nt: TGTGCCAGCAGCGTAGCGGGGACTAGCGCCCGGCAGTTCTTC

j_gene: TRBJ2-1
d_gene: TRBD2
v_gene: TRBV5-1
abundance: NA
CDR3aa: CASSNAFTSGRASNEQFF
CDR3nt: TGCGCCAGCAGCAACGCTTTTACTAGCGGGAGGGCCTCAAATGAGCAGTTCTTC

j_gene: TRBJ2-1
d_gene: TRBD1
v_gene: TRBV5-6
abundance: NA
CDR3aa: CASSPDRTGGYNEQFF
CDR3nt: TGTGCCAGCAGCCCTGACCGGACAGGGGGCTACAATGAGCAGTTCTTC

j_gene: TRBJ2-3
d_gene: NA
v_gene: TRBV4-1
abundance: few
CDR3aa: CASSQGGSFFSDTQYF
CDR3nt: TGCGCCAGCAGCCAAGGGGGTAGCTTCTTTAGTGATACGCAGTATTTT

j_gene: TRBJ1-3
d_gene: NA
v_gene: TRBV30
abundance: NA
CDR3aa: CASDRFHTIYF
CDR3nt: TGTGCCTCTGACAGGTTTCACACCATATATTTT

j_gene: TRBJ1-6
d_gene: TRBD1
v_gene: TRBV6-6
abundance: NA
CDR3aa: CASKGDSGYHSPLHF
CDR3nt: TGTGCCAGCAAGGGGGACAGTGGCTACCATTCACCCCTCCACTTT

j_gene: TRBJ1-1
d_gene: NA
v_gene: TRBV7-2
abundance: NA
CDR3aa: CASSRMNTEAFF
CDR3nt: TGTGCCAGCAGTCGGATGAACACTGAAGCTTTCTTT

j_gene: TRBJ2-6
d_gene: NA
v_gene: TRBV4-1
abundance: NA
CDR3aa: CASSQYKFSGHLSGANVLTF
CDR3nt: TGCGCCAGCAGCCAATACAAATTCTCGGGACACCTCTCTGGGGCCAACGTCCTGACTTTC

j_gene: TRBJ1-1
d_gene: NA
v_gene: TRBV7-9
abundance: few
CDR3aa: CASSLWTVNTEAFF
CDR3nt: TGTGCCAGCAGCCTCTGGACAGTAAACACTGAAGCTTTCTTT

j_gene: TRBJ1-6
d_gene: NA
v_gene: TRBV2
abundance: NA
CDR3aa: CASSEEGTSPLHF
CDR3nt: TGTGCCAGCAGTGAAGAAGGTACTTCACCCCTCCACTTT

j_gene: TRBJ2-7
d_gene: TRBD1
v_gene: TRBV7-9
abundance: NA
CDR3aa: CASSLTGQAFF
CDR3nt: TGTGCCAGCAGCCTAACGGGACAGGCTTTTTTC

j_gene: TRBJ2-5
d_gene: TRBD1
v_gene: TRBV19
abundance: NA
CDR3aa: CASSPSRDREETQYF
CDR3nt: TGTGCCAGTAGTCCATCTAGGGACAGAGAAGAGACCCAGTACTTC

j_gene: TRBJ2-3
d_gene: NA
v_gene: TRBV9
abundance: NA
CDR3aa: CASSRVTDTQYF
CDR3nt: TGTGCCAGCAGCAGGGTGACAGATACGCAGTATTTT

j_gene: TRBJ1-4
d_gene: TRBD1
v_gene: TRBV28
abundance: NA
CDR3aa: CASRPPGQGKEKLFF
CDR3nt: TGTGCCAGCAGACCCCCGGGACAGGGGAAAGAAAAACTGTTTTTT

j_gene: TRBJ2-5
d_gene: NA
v_gene: TRBV19
abundance: NA
CDR3aa: CASSSPGARKETQYF
CDR3nt: TGTGCCAGTAGTAGTCCGGGGGCAAGAAAAGAGACCCAGTACTTC

j_gene: TRBJ1-4
d_gene: NA
v_gene: TRBV6-5
abundance: NA
CDR3aa: CASSYVLGEKLFF
CDR3nt: TGTGCCAGCAGTTACGTCCTGGGTGAAAAACTGTTTTTT

j_gene: TRBJ1-5
d_gene: NA
v_gene: TRBV19
abundance: NA
CDR3aa: CASSTGSGSAQHF
CDR3nt: TGTGCCAGTAGTACCGGGTCTGGATCAGCCCAGCATTTT

j_gene: TRBJ2-7
d_gene: NA
v_gene: TRBV11-2
abundance: NA
CDR3aa: CASSFPRGLNTGSYEQYF
CDR3nt: TGTGCCAGCAGCTTTCCCAGGGGACTTAATACTGGGTCCTACGAGCAGTACTTC

j_gene: TRBJ2-7
d_gene: NA
v_gene: TRBV6-6
abundance: few
CDR3aa: CASSYSTGSPLEQYF
CDR3nt: TGTGCCAGCAGTTACTCTACTGGCTCCCCTCTCGAGCAGTACTTC

j_gene: TRBJ1-2
d_gene: NA
v_gene: TRBV7-9
abundance: NA
CDR3aa: CASSTGVANYGYTF
CDR3nt: TGTGCCAGCAGCACCGGGGTAGCTAACTATGGCTACACCTTC

j_gene: TRBJ1-1
d_gene: TRBD1
v_gene: TRBV18
abundance: NA
CDR3aa: CASSPRGQGDTEAFF
CDR3nt: TGTGCCAGCTCACCCCGGGGACAGGGTGACACTGAAGCTTTCTTT

j_gene: TRBJ2-7
d_gene: TRBD2
v_gene: TRBV5-1
abundance: once
CDR3aa: CASSLPSGTYEQYF
CDR3nt: TGCGCCAGCAGCTTGCCTAGCGGGACCTACGAGCAGTACTTC

j_gene: TRBJ2-1
d_gene: NA
v_gene: TRBV9
abundance: NA
CDR3aa: CASSRTGVSYNEQFF
CDR3nt: TGTGCCAGCAGCAGGACGGGGGTCTCCTACAATGAGCAGTTCTTC

j_gene: TRBJ2-5
d_gene: NA
v_gene: TRBV29-1
abundance: NA
CDR3aa: CSVGPGEETQYF
CDR3nt: TGCAGCGTTGGTCCAGGAGAGGAGACCCAGTACTTC

j_gene: TRBJ1-3
d_gene: NA
v_gene: TRBV11-2
abundance: once
CDR3aa: CASSLGDYYGNTIYF
CDR3nt: TGTGCCAGCAGCTTAGGCGACTATTACGGAAACACCATATATTTT

j_gene: TRBJ1-1
d_gene: NA
v_gene: TRBV4-1
abundance: few
CDR3aa: CASSPKTFTLEAFF
CDR3nt: TGCGCCAGCAGCCCAAAGACGTTCACATTGGAAGCTTTCTTT

j_gene: TRBJ1-2
d_gene: TRBD1
v_gene: TRBV23-1
abundance: NA
CDR3aa: CASSQSNCQGGTGRYTF
CDR3nt: TGCGCCAGCAGTCAATCAAACTGTCAGGGCGGGACAGGACGCTACACCTTC

j_gene: TRBJ2-2
d_gene: TRBD2
v_gene: TRBV5-4
abundance: NA
CDR3aa: CASSLGLAGSRHGELFF
CDR3nt: TGTGCCAGCAGCTTGGGACTAGCGGGATCGAGGCACGGGGAGCTGTTTTTT

j_gene: TRBJ1-1
d_gene: TRBD1
v_gene: TRBV2
abundance: once
CDR3aa: CASSERLSGTGLANTEAFF
CDR3nt: TGTGCCAGCAGTGAACGTTTGTCCGGGACAGGGCTAGCAAACACTGAAGCTTTCTTT

j_gene: TRBJ2-1
d_gene: TRBD1
v_gene: TRBV10-3
abundance: NA
CDR3aa: CAISEGQGNNEQFF
CDR3nt: TGTGCCATCAGTGAAGGACAGGGGAACAATGAGCAGTTCTTC

j_gene: TRBJ2-2
d_gene: TRBD2
v_gene: TRBV4-1
abundance: many
CDR3aa: CASSQDPFGTSGKKNTGELFF
CDR3nt: TGCGCCAGCAGCCAAGATCCCTTCGGGACTAGCGGGAAAAAAAACACCGGGGAGCTGTTTTTT

j_gene: TRBJ2-2
d_gene: TRBD2
v_gene: TRBV5-1
abundance: once
CDR3aa: CATATSGRAGTGELFF
CDR3nt: TGCGCCACCGCGACTAGCGGGAGGGCCGGCACCGGGGAGCTGTTTTTT